The clone carrying this T cell receptor beta chain showed up many times. Trimming took 1 base from V and 1 from J, leaving 5 bases between them. The CDR3 is 14 amino acids. The definition of stable Graves' hyperthyroidism was no ophthalmopathy progression within 18 months. The sample is drawn from a study of T cells in Graves' hyperthyroidism and ophthalmopathy. TCR beta CDR3 sequences were amplified from RNA transcripts. Researchers ran a first-round RT-PCR on the TCR CDR3 using the HTBI primer set. TCRdb processed the multiplex PCR reads anew with MiXCR; each CDR3 protein has one entry. Here the sample spans fewer than 350,000 distinct CDR3 sequences, under 25% being singletons.

This clonotype originated in a woman in her 50s with Graves' hyperthyroidism. The chain employs TRBV12-3 or TRBV12-4 and TRBJ1-5; D gene ambiguous. Input material: blood. CDR3 sequence: CASSLVGSNQPQHF. CDR3 in DNA: TGTGCCAGCAGTTTAGTCGGCAGCAATCAGCCCCAGCATTTT.